This TCR beta chain was captured by sequencing in a study of blood T cells in healthy people across ages. Background on the study: About one barcoded beta molecule per two T cells was captured by template switching. Whole-study findings and limits: Long-lived and aged donors differed, with more naive CD4+ cells and higher diversity in the long-lived. The study regarded diversity estimates from one million T cells as underestimates.

Germline CDR1 reads LNHNV; CDR2 reads YYDKDF (reference sequence). The CDR3 loop spans 16 amino acids. The V and J ends lost 0 bases and 5 bases respectively, with 15 bases between them. Using a J-beta primer mix together with a sample-barcoded 5' primer, a second PCR was run for roughly 7 to 11 cycles. From the 5' RACE reads, TCRdb called clonotypes with MiXCR, one entry per CDR3 protein. The sample lists roughly 1,700,000 distinct CDR3 sequences; roughly 27% were seen once. Turning to this clonotype: Its specificity is unknown.

This sequence originates from a woman in her twenties or thirties in good health. The chain carries TRBV15 and TRBJ2-3, with TRBD1 as a possible D gene (6 bases). Sequencing input: blood. The CDR3 loop is CATSRDRGQSRDTQYF. The DNA for the CDR3 is TGTGCCACCAGCAGAGATCGAGGACAGAGTAGAGATACGCAGTATTTT.